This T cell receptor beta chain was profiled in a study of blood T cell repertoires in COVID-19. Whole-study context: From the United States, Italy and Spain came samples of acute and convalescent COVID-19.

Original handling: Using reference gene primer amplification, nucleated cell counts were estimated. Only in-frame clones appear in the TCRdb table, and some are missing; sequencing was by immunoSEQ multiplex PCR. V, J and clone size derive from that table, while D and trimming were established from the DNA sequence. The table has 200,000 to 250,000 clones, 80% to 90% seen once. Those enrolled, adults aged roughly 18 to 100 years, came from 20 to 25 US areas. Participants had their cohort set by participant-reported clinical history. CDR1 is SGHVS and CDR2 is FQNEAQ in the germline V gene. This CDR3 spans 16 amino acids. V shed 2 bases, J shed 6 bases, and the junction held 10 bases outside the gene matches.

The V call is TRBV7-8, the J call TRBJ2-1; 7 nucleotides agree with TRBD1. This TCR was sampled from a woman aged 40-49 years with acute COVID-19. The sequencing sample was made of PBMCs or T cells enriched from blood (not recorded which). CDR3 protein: CASSLRWRQGVNEQFF. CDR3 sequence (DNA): TGTGCCAGCAGCTTAAGATGGCGGCAGGGGGTCAATGAGCAGTTCTTC. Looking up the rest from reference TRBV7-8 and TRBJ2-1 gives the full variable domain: GAGVSQSPRYKVAKRGQDVALRCDPISGHVSLFWYQQALGQGPEFLTYFQNEAQLDKSGLPSDRFFAERPEGSVSTLKIQRTQQEDSAVYLCASSLRWRQGVNEQFFGPGTRLTVL.